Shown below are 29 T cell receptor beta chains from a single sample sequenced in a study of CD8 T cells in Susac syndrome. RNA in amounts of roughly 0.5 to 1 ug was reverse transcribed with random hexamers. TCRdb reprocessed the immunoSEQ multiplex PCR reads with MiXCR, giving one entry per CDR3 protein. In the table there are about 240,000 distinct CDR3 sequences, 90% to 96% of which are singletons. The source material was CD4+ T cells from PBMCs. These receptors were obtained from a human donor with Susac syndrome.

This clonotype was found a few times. The CDR3 here is CASSPRGSSYNEQFF. CDR3 nucleotide sequence: TGTGCCAGCAGCCCCCGGGGGAGCTCCTACAATGAGCAGTTCTTC. V is TRBV14 and J is TRBJ2-1; D perhaps matches TRBD2 (6 bases). The V and J ends lost 4 bases and 0 bases respectively, with 10 bases between them. The CDR3 consists of 15 residues. Germline CDR1 SGHDN, CDR2 FVKESK.

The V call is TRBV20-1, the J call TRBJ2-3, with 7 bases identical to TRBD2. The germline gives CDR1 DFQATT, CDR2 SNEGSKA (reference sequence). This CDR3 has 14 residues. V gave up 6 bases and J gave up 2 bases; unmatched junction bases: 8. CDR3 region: CSALREAVTDTQYF. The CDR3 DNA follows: TGCAGTGCACTCCGGGAGGCGGTCACAGATACGCAGTATTTT.

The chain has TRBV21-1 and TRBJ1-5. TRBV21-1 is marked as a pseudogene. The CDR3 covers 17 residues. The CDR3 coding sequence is TGTGCCAGCAGCAAAGGCAGGCCAGGCCAAAGCAATCAGCCCCAGCATTTT. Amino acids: CASSKGRPGQSNQPQHF.

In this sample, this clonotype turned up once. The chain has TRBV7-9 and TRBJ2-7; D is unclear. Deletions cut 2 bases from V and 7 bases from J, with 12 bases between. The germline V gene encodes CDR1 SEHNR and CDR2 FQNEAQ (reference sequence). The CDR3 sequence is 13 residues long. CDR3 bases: TGTGCCAGCAGCTTACAAGTATCAAGGGAGCAGTACTTC. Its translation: CASSLQVSREQYF.

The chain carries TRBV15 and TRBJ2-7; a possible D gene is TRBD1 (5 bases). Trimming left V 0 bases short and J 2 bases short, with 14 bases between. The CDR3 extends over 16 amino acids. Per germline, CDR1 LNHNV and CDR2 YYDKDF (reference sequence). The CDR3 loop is CATSRDIPTETYEQYF. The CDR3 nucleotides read TGTGCCACCAGCAGAGATATCCCGACAGAAACCTACGAGCAGTACTTC.

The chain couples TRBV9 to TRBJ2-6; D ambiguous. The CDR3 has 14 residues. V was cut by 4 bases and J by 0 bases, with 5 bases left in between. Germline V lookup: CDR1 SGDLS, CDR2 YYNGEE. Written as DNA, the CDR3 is TGTGCCAGCAGCCAAAACTCTGGGGCCAACGTCCTGACTTTC. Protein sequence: CASSQNSGANVLTF.

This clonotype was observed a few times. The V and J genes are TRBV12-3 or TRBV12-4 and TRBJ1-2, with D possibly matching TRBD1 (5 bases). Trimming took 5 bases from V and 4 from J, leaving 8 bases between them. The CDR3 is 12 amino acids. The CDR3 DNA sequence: TGTGCCAGCAGTCAGGGTACCTATGGCTACACCTTC. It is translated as CASSQGTYGYTF.

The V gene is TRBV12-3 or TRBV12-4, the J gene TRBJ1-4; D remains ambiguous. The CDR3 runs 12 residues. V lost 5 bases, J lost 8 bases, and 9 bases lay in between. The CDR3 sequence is CASSPPGEKLFF. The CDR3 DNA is TGTGCCAGCAGTCCCCCTGGGGAAAAACTGTTTTTT.

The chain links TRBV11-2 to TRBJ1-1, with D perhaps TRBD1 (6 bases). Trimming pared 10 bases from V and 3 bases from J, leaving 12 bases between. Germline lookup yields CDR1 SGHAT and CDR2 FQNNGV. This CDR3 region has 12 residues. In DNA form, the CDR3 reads TGTGCCATAACAGGGCTCCACACTGAAGCTTTCTTT. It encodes CAITGLHTEAFF.

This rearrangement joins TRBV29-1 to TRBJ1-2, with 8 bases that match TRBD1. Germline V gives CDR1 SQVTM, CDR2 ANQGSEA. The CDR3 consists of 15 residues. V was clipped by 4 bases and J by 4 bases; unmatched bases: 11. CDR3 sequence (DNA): TGCAGCGTTGCAGGGGGCTTGGAGAGATTCTATGGCTACACCTTC. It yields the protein CSVAGGLERFYGYTF.

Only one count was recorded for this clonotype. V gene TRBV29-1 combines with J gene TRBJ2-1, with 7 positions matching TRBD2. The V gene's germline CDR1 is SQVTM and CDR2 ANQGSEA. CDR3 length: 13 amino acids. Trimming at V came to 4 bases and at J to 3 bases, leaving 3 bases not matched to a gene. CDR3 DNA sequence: TGCAGCGTTGGGGAGGGTCTCTACAATGAGCAGTTCTTC. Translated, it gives CSVGEGLYNEQFF.

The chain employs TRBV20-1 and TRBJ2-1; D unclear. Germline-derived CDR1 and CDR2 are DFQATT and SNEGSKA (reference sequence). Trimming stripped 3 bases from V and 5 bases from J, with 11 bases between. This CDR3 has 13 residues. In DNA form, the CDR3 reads TGCAGTGCTAGTAGCCCAGCCCACAATGAGCAGTTCTTC. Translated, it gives CSASSPAHNEQFF.

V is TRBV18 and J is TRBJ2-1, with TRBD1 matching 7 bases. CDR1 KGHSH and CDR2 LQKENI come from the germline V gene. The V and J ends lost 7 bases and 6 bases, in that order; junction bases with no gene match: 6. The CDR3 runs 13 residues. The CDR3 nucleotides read TGTGCCAGCTTCCCGGGACAGATCAATGAGCAGTTCTTC. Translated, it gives CASFPGQINEQFF.

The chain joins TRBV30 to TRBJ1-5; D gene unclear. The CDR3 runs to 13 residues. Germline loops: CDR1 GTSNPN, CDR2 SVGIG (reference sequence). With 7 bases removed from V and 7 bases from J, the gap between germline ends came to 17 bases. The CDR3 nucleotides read TGTGCCTCACGCCTCCCCGGTAACCAGCCCCAGCATTTT. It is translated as CASRLPGNQPQHF.

CDR3 sequence (DNA): TGTGCTAGTGGTTCTGGACAGGCCGGGGATGAGCAGTTCTTC. The encoded protein is CASGSGQAGDEQFF. V and J are TRBV12-5 and TRBJ2-1, with TRBD1 matching over 7 bases. CDR1 LGHNT and CDR2 FRNRAP come from the germline V gene. The CDR3 is made up of 14 amino acids. The V segment lost 4 bases and the J segment 8 bases; nucleotides outside the gene matches: 8. Full variable domain (rest looked up from reference TRBV12-5 and TRBJ2-1): DARVTQTPRHKVTEMGQEVTMRCQPILGHNTVFWYRQTMMQGLELLAYFRNRAPLDDSGMPKDRFSAEMPDATLATLKIQPSEPRDSAVYFCASGSGQAGDEQFFGPGTRLTVL.

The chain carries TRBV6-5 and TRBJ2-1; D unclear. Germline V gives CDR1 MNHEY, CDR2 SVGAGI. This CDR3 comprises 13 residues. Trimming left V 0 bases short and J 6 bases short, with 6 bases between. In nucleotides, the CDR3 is TGTGCCAGCAGTTACTCGCCGATCAATGAGCAGTTCTTC. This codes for CASSYSPINEQFF.

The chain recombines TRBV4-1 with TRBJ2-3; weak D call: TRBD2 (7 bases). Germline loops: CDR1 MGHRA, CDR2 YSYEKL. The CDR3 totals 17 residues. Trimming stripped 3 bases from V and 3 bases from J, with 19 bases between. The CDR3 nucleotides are TGCGCCAGCAGCCAGGCGAGGGGGGGATATAGTACAGATACGCAGTATTTT. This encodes CASSQARGGYSTDTQYF.

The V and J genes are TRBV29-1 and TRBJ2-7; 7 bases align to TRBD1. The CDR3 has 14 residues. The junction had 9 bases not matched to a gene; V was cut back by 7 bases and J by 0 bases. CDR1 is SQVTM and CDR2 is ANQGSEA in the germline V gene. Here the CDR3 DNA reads TGCAGCGCCAGGGGACAGACGAGCTCCTACGAGCAGTACTTC. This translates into CSARGQTSSYEQYF.

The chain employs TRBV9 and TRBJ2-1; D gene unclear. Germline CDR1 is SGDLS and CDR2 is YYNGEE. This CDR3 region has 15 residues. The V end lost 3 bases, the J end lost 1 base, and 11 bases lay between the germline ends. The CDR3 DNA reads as TGTGCCAGCAGCGCCGGCTCCAGTTCCTACAATGAGCAGTTCTTC. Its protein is CASSAGSSSYNEQFF.

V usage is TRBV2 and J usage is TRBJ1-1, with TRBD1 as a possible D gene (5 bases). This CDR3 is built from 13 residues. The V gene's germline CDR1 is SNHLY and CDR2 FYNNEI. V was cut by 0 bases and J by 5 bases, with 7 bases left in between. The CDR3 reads CASSEAGVTEAFF. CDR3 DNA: TGTGCCAGCAGTGAAGCGGGGGTGACTGAAGCTTTCTTT.

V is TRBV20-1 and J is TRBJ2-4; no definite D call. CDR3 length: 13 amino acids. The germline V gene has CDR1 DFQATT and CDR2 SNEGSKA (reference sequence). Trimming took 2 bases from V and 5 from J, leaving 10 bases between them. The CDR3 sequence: CSARTRAQNIQYF. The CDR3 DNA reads TGCAGTGCTAGAACCCGGGCCCAAAACATTCAGTACTTC.

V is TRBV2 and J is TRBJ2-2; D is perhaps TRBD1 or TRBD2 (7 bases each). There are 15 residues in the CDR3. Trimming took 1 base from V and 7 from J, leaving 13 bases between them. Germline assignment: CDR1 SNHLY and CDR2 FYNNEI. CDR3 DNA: TGTGCCAGCAGTGAAGAGGGCAGGGGGGGCGGGGAGCTGTTTTTT. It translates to CASSEEGRGGGELFF.

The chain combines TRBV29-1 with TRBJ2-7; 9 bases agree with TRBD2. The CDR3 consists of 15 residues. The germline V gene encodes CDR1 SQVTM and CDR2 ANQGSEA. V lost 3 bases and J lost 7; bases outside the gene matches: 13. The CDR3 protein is CSVDLGTSQRREQYF. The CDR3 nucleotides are TGCAGCGTTGACCTGGGGACTAGCCAACGTAGGGAGCAGTACTTC.

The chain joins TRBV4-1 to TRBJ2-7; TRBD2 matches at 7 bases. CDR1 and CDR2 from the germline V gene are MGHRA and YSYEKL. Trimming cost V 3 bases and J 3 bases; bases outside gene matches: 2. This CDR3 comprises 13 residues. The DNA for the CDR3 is TGCGCCAGCAGCCAGGGACTACTCTACGAGCAGTACTTC. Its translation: CASSQGLLYEQYF.

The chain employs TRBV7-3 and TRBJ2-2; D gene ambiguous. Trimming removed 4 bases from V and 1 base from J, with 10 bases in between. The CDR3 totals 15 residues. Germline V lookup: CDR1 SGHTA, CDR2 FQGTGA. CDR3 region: CASSSQPLNTGELFF. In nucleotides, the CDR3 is TGTGCCAGCAGCTCCCAGCCACTGAACACCGGGGAGCTGTTTTTT. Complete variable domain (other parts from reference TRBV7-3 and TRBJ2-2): GAGVSQTPSNKVTEKGKYVELRCDPISGHTALYWYRQSLGQGPEFLIYFQGTGAADDSGLPNDRFFAVRPEGSVSTLKIQRTERGDSAVYLCASSSQPLNTGELFFGEGSRLTVL.

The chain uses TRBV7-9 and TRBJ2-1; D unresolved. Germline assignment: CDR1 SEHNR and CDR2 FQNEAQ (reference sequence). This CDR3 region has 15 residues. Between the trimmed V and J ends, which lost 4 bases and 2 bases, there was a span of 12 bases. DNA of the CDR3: TGTGCCAGCAGCTCCCCCGGTCATGCCTACAATGAGCAGTTCTTC. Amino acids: CASSSPGHAYNEQFF.

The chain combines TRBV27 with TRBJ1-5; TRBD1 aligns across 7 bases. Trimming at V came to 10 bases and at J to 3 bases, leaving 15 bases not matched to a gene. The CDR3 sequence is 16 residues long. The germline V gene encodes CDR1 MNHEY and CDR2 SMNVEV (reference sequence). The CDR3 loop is CAIYPLGQLLNQPQHF. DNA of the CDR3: TGTGCCATCTACCCGCTGGGACAGCTTCTCAATCAGCCCCAGCATTTT.

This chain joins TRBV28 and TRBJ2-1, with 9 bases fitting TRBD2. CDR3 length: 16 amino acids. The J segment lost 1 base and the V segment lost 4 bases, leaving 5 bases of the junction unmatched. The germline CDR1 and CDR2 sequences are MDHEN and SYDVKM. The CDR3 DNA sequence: TGTGCCAGCAGTTCTAATCTAGCGGGATCCTACAATGAGCAGTTCTTC. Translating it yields CASSSNLAGSYNEQFF.

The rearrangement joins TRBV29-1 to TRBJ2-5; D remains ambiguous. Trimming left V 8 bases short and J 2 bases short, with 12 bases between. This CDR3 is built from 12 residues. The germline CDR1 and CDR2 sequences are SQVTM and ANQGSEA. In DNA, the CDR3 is TGCAGCATTGGGATTGGACAAGAGACCCAGTACTTC. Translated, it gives CSIGIGQETQYF.